Shown below are 14 T cell receptor beta chains from a single sample sequenced in a study of molecular identifiers for immune sequencing clone quantification. One entry per CDR3 protein results from TCRdb running MiXCR on the PCR reads. The repertoire holds over 550,000 distinct CDR3 sequences, 25% seen once, with 0.6% to 0.9% in the top ten. The sequenced sample consisted of naive CD8+ T cells from blood, with Jurkat cell RNA spiked in. Subset: FACS-sorted CD8+CD4-CCR7+CD45RA+ naive T cells. The receptors were sampled from a human donor in good health. Some libraries in this study had Jurkat cell RNA spiked in.

This clonotype was observed a single time. A junction boundary mismatches the germline segment, possibly from a read error. The chain employs TRBV15 and TRBJ1-5, with D perhaps matching TRBD1 (6 bases). Germline lookup yields CDR1 LNHNV and CDR2 YYDKDF (reference sequence). The CDR3 has 15 amino acids. CDR3 nucleotide sequence: TGTGCCACCAGCGGAGAGGACAGAGCCAATCAGCCCCGGCATTTT. Translating gives CATSGEDRANQPRHF.

A note on this clonotype: Given a much more abundant clone one base away, this may be a read error. V is TRBV7-2 and J is TRBJ2-7, with D possibly TRBD2 on 6 matching bases. The CDR3 runs 14 residues. V was clipped by 1 base and J by 3 bases, with 10 bases between them. CDR1 and CDR2 (germline): SGHTA, FQGNSA. CDR3: CASSLDGGFYEQYF. In nucleotides, the CDR3 is TGTGCCAGCAGCTTAGACGGGGGTTTCTACGAGCAGTACTTC.

Details on this clonotype: Since a much larger clone is just one base distant, this may be a read error. The chain links TRBV4-1 to TRBJ2-7; 10 bases map to TRBD2. J lost 3 bases, V lost 4 bases, and 6 bases had no gene match. The germline gives CDR1 MGHRA, CDR2 YSYEKL. The CDR3 extends over 15 amino acids. The CDR3 reads CASSRVERGGYEQYF. The CDR3 nucleotides are TGCGCCAGCAGCCGAGTCGAGCGGGGGGGCTACGAGCAGTACTTC.

The chain employs TRBV30 and TRBJ2-3, with TRBD2 identical over 9 bases. The CDR3 consists of 20 residues. Germline V gene sequence: CDR1 GTSNPN, CDR2 SVGIG (reference sequence). The V and J ends lost 1 base and 2 bases, in that order; junction bases with no gene match: 19. CDR3: CAWSGGTQQALAGITDTQYF. CDR3 DNA sequence: TGTGCCTGGAGTGGGGGTACCCAACAGGCCCTAGCGGGGATCACAGATACGCAGTATTTT.

V and J are TRBV19 and TRBJ1-2; D uncertain. Germline V lookup: CDR1 LNHDA, CDR2 SQIVND (reference sequence). V was cut by 6 bases and J by 0 bases, with 11 bases left in between. The CDR3 has 14 residues. The DNA of the CDR3 is TGTGCCAGTAGGCCGGGGAACCCTAACTATGGCTACACCTTC. It encodes CASRPGNPNYGYTF. Variable domain in full (rest from reference TRBV19 and TRBJ1-2): DGGITQSPKYLFRKEGQNVTLSCEQNLNHDAMYWYRQDPGQGLRLIYYSQIVNDFQKGDIAEGYSVSREKKESFPLTVTSAQKNPTAFYLCASRPGNPNYGYTFGSGTRLTVV.

There are a few counts of this clonotype. J is TRBJ2-1 and V is TRBV4-3, with 7 bases identical to TRBD1. Trimming removed 3 bases from V and 5 bases from J; junction bases left unmatched: 10. The germline V gene has CDR1 LGHNA and CDR2 YSLEER. CDR3 length: 16 amino acids. The CDR3 DNA follows: TGCGCCAGCAGCCACCGCACAGGGGCCCTCGACAATGAGCAGTTCTTC. Amino acid sequence: CASSHRTGALDNEQFF.

In its sample, this clonotype was seen many times. This chain connects TRBV7-9 to TRBJ2-3; unclear D gene. The V end lost 5 bases, the J end lost 0 bases, and 15 bases lay between the germline ends. The CDR3 spans 16 residues. Looked up from germline, CDR1 is SEHNR and CDR2 is FQNEAQ (reference sequence). The CDR3 reads CASSLSRGVSTDTQYF. The CDR3 nucleotides are TGTGCCAGCAGCCTTAGTCGCGGAGTAAGCACAGATACGCAGTATTTT.

Ten or more counts support this clonotype. The rearrangement uses TRBV28 and TRBJ1-2; TRBD1 might be the D (5 bases). The CDR3 runs 14 residues. CDR1 is MDHEN and CDR2 is SYDVKM in the germline V gene. V shed 5 bases and J shed 6 bases, with 16 bases lying between them. The chain's CDR3 is CASSLVLQADGYTF. In nucleotides, the CDR3 is TGTGCCAGCAGTCTAGTCCTACAGGCTGATGGCTACACCTTC.

The chain uses TRBV5-6 and TRBJ2-7; no reliable D call. V gave up 5 bases and J gave up 0 bases, with 15 bases separating them. Germline V gene data show CDR1 as SGHDT and CDR2 as YYEEEE. CDR3 length equals 15 residues. The DNA for the CDR3 is TGTGCCAGCAGGGGGTTACATGTGAGCTCCTACGAGCAGTACTTC. Its translation is CASRGLHVSSYEQYF.

A note on this clonotype: A read error is possible here, since a much larger clone lies one base away. This sequence joins TRBV7-6 and TRBJ1-1, with no clear D. CDR1 and CDR2 from the germline V gene are SGHVS and FNYEAQ. CDR3 length equals 13 residues. Here the CDR3 DNA reads TGTGCCAGCGGCTTAGGGCAGCGCACTGAAGCTTTCTTT. Encoded protein: CASGLGQRTEAFF.

With respect to this clonotype: This sequence may be a read error, since a much larger clone differs from it by one base. The chain employs TRBV19 and TRBJ1-5; 11 bases line up with TRBD1. CDR1 LNHDA and CDR2 SQIVND come from the germline V gene (reference sequence). This CDR3 has 18 amino acids. The V segment lost 4 bases and the J segment 0 bases; nucleotides outside the gene matches: 8. This CDR3 reads CASSTPGQGAPSNQPQHF. In DNA form, the CDR3 reads TGTGCCAGTAGTACCCCCGGACAGGGGGCCCCTAGCAATCAGCCCCAGCATTTT.

This clonotype occurred many times. The gene calls are TRBV6-2 or TRBV6-3 and TRBJ2-4; D call uncertain. Germline loops: CDR1 MNHEY, CDR2 SVGEGT. V lost 0 bases to trimming and J lost 6 bases, with 6 bases between them. The CDR3 extends over 13 amino acids. The CDR3 bases are TGTGCCAGCAGTTACTCCTCAGTAAACATTCAGTACTTC. Its translation is CASSYSSVNIQYF.

This clonotype has a handful of counts. The J gene is TRBJ1-4, the V gene TRBV7-9; D perhaps matches TRBD1 (6 bases). V lost 5 bases to trimming and J lost 0 bases, with 13 bases between them. CDR3 length: 16 residues. Germline CDR1 SEHNR, CDR2 FQNEAQ (reference sequence). CDR3 sequence (DNA): TGTGCCAGCAGCCGAACGGGGGCGACAACTAATGAAAAACTGTTTTTT. Protein sequence: CASSRTGATTNEKLFF.

A remark on this clonotype: A much larger clone differs from this one at a single base, so this may be a read error. The chain combines TRBV4-1 with TRBJ1-1; a possible D gene is TRBD1 (5 bases). The germline gives CDR1 MGHRA, CDR2 YSYEKL. CDR3 length: 14 amino acids. Deletions cut 2 bases from V and 7 bases from J, with 14 bases between. The CDR3 DNA reads as TGCGCCAGCAGCCAATCCGGGACTTCGCTTGAAGCTTTCTTT. This codes for CASSQSGTSLEAFF.